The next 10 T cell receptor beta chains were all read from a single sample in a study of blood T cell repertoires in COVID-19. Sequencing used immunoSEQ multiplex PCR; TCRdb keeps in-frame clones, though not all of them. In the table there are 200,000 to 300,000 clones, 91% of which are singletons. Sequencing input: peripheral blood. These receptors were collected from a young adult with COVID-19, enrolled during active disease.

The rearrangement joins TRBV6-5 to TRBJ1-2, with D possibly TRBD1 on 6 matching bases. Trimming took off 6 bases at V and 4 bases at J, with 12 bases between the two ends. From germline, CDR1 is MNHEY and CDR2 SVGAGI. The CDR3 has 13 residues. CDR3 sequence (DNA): TGTGCCAGCAGCCCCACAGGGTTCTATGGCTACACCTTC. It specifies CASSPTGFYGYTF.

Here the CDR3 reads CASSLVVVDTQYF. CDR3 nucleotides: TGTGCCAGCAGCTTGGTCGTCGTGGATACGCAGTATTTT. The chain recombines TRBV5-8 with TRBJ2-3; no reliable D call. Trimming removed 0 bases at V and 6 bases at J, with 8 bases between. There are 13 residues in the CDR3. Per germline, CDR1 SGHTS and CDR2 YDEGEE. Full variable domain (remainder filled in from reference TRBV5-8 and TRBJ2-3): EAGVTQSPTHLIKTRGQQATLRCSPISGHTSVYWYQQALGLGLQFLLWYDEGEERNRGNFPPRFSGRQFPNYSSELNVNALELEDSALYLCASSLVVVDTQYFGPGTRLTVL.

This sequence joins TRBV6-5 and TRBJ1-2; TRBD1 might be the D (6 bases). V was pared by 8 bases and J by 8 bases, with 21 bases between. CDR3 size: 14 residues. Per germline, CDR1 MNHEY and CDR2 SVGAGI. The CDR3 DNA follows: TGTGCCAGCTACGTACTAGGCAGGGGTGGAGGCTACACCTTC. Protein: CASYVLGRGGGYTF.

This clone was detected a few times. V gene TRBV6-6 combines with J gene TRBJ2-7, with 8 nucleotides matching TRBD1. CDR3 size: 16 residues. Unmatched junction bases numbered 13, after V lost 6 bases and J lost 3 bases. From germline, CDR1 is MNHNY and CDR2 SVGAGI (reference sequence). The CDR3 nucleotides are TGTGCCAGCAGCTCCTCCGCCGGGACAGGAGACTACGAGCAGTACTTC. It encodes CASSSSAGTGDYEQYF.

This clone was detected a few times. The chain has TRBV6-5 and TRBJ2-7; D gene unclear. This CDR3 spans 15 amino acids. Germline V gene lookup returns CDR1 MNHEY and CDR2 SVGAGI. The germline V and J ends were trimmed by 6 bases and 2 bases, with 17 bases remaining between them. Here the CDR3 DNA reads TGTGCCAGCAGCCTCTCACCAGACGGAGCCTACGAGCAGTACTTC. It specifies CASSLSPDGAYEQYF.

CDR3 residues: CASSPTFITGEQFF. The CDR3 DNA sequence: TGTGCCAGCAGCCCTACCTTTATAACCGGTGAGCAGTTCTTC. The chain couples TRBV14 to TRBJ2-1; D uncertain. The length of the CDR3 is 14 residues. Germline CDR1 SGHDN, CDR2 FVKESK. V was pared by 4 bases and J by 9 bases, with 16 bases between.

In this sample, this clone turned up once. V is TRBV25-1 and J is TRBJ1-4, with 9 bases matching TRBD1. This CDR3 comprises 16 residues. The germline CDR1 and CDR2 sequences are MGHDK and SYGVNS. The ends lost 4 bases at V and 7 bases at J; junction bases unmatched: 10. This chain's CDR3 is CASSGRDREKSEKLFF. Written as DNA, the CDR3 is TGTGCCAGCAGTGGCCGGGACAGGGAGAAAAGTGAAAAACTGTTTTTT. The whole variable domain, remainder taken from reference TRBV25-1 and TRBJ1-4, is EADIYQTPRYLVIGTGKKITLECSQTMGHDKMYWYQQDPGMELHLIHYSYGVNSTEKGDLSSESTVSRIRTEHFPLTLESARPSHTSQYLCASSGRDREKSEKLFFGSGTQLSVL.

CDR3 region: CASSQEVRSQGEQYF. The CDR3, as DNA: TGCGCCAGCAGCCAAGAAGTCCGCAGCCAGGGCGAGCAGTACTTC. The chain combines TRBV4-1 with TRBJ2-7; D possibly corresponds to TRBD1 (5 bases). This CDR3 region has 15 residues. In germline, CDR1 is MGHRA, CDR2 YSYEKL. The V and J ends lost 0 bases and 6 bases respectively, with 15 bases between them.

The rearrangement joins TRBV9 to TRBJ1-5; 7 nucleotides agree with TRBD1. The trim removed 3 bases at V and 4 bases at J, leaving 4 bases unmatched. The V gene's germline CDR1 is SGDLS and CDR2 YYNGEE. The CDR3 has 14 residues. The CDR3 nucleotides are TGTGCCAGCAGCGCGGGACAGAAGAATCAGCCCCAGCATTTT. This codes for CASSAGQKNQPQHF.

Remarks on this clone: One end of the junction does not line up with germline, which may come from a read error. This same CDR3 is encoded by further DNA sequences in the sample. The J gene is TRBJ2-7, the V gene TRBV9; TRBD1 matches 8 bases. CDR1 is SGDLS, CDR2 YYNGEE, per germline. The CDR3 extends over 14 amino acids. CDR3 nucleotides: TGTGCCAGCAGCCCGGGACAGGCGGCCTACGAGCAGTACTTT. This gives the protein CASSPGQAAYEQYF.